The clone carrying this T cell receptor (beta chain) was counted ten times or more. J gave up 2 bases and V 0 bases, and 5 bases lay outside the gene matches. The germline V gene has CDR1 MGHRA and CDR2 YSYEKL. The length of the CDR3 is 16 residues. This sample is drawn from a study of T cells in Graves' hyperthyroidism and ophthalmopathy. Using RNA transcripts as the source, TCR beta CDR3 regions were amplified. HTBI primers drove first-round RT-PCR of the TCR CDR3. TCRdb re-called the multiplex PCR reads with MiXCR, one entry per CDR3 protein. The data show 250,000 to 300,000 distinct CDR3 sequences, about 14% seen once.

The chain combines TRBV4-1 with TRBJ2-7; 9 bases agree with TRBD2. This TCR was recovered from a woman aged 40 to 50 with Graves' hyperthyroidism that later progressed to Graves' ophthalmopathy. Input material: blood. The CDR3 sequence: CASSQDGAGGAYEQYF. CDR3 bases: TGCGCCAGCAGCCAAGATGGAGCGGGAGGCGCCTACGAGCAGTACTTC.